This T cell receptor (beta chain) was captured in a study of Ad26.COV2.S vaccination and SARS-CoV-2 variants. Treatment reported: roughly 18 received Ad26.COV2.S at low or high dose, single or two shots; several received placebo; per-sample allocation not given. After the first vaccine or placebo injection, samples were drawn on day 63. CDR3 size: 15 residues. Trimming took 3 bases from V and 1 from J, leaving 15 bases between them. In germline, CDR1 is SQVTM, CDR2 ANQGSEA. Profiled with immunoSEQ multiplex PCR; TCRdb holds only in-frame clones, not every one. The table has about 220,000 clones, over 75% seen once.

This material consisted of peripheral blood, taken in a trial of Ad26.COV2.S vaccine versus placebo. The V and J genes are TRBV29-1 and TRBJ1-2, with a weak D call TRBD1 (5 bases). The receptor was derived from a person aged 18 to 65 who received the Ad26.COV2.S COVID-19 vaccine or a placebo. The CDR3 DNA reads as TGCAGCGTTGAGCAGGGCCTTCTTGTTAACTATGGCTACACCTTC. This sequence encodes CSVEQGLLVNYGYTF.